The 8 T cell receptor beta chains reported below all come from one sample, sequenced in a study of low-dose radiotherapy and immunotherapy resistance in tumors. Priming of first-strand cDNA relied on TRAV- and TRBV-specific primers (covering alpha and beta chains). TCRs were amplified for 20 to 25 PCR cycles with a constant-region primer and V-primer adapter. Each CDR3 protein is one row after TCRdb ran MiXCR on the reads. The data hold 30,000 to 40,000 distinct CDR3 sequences, with less than 25% observed a single time. Indicated time point: after trial treatment. The sample's treatment: LDRT plus nivolumab, ipilimumab, low-dose cyclophosphamide and aspirin (RACIN trial). Sequences were derived from PBMCs, sampled after low-dose radiotherapy plus immunotherapy. The source is a female donor with ovarian cancer.

This clonotype was observed many times. The chain is built from TRBV20-1 and TRBJ1-6, with D perhaps TRBD1 (6 bases). The germline gives CDR1 DFQATT, CDR2 SNEGSKA (reference sequence). The CDR3 length is 15 residues. V gave up 5 bases and J gave up 5 bases, with 16 bases separating them. CDR3 sequence reads: CSAYGGPADNSPLHF. The CDR3 region has the DNA TGCAGTGCTTATGGGGGCCCCGCGGATAATTCACCCCTCCACTTT.

In its sample, this clonotype was seen a few times. The CDR3 spells CASKGGGAYWQPQHF. CDR3 coding DNA: TGTGCCAGCAAGGGAGGGGGCGCGTATTGGCAGCCCCAGCATTTT. V and J are TRBV28 and TRBJ1-5, with TRBD1 identical over 7 bases. The germline V gene has CDR1 MDHEN and CDR2 SYDVKM. Trimming at V came to 7 bases and at J to 7 bases, leaving 13 bases not matched to a gene. The CDR3 is 15 residues long.

This clonotype was seen ten or more times. The J gene is TRBJ2-7, the V gene TRBV4-1, with D unresolved. CDR3 length: 16 amino acids. V was pared by 0 bases and J by 4 bases, with 16 bases between. In germline, CDR1 is MGHRA, CDR2 YSYEKL. CDR3 coding DNA: TGCGCCAGCAGCCAAGACTCTGATGGGGTGATATACGAGCAGTACTTC. Translating it yields CASSQDSDGVIYEQYF.

This clonotype was recorded at least ten times. J is TRBJ2-2 and V is TRBV5-5; tentatively, D is TRBD1 (5 bases). The CDR3 consists of 13 residues. The ends were cut back, 2 bases at V and 9 bases at J, with 11 bases in the middle. Germline values: CDR1 SGHKS, CDR2 YYEKEE (reference sequence). CDR3 sequence reads: CASSFRTDRELFF. The CDR3 nucleotides read TGTGCCAGCAGCTTTAGAACGGACAGGGAGCTGTTTTTT.

At least ten counts were recorded for this clonotype. The chain employs TRBV20-1 and TRBJ1-5, with D possibly matching TRBD1 (5 bases). V lost 6 bases and J 5 bases, leaving 14 bases between the germline ends. The CDR3 extends over 13 amino acids. Per the germline V gene, CDR1 is DFQATT and CDR2 is SNEGSKA (reference sequence). Written as DNA, the CDR3 is TGCAGTGCCAGGGAAGCAGCCTATCAGCCCCAGCATTTT. This encodes CSAREAAYQPQHF.

Ten or more counts support this clonotype. The J gene is TRBJ2-5, the V gene TRBV28, with 10 bases that match TRBD1. Germline V gene data show CDR1 as MDHEN and CDR2 as SYDVKM. The junction had 7 bases not matched to a gene; V was cut back by 5 bases and J by 4 bases. The CDR3 covers 15 residues. CDR3 amino acids: CASSPGTGVRETQYF. In nucleotides, the CDR3 is TGTGCCAGCAGTCCCGGGACAGGGGTCCGAGAGACCCAGTACTTC.

This clonotype has a count of ten or more. This chain joins TRBV5-4 and TRBJ2-6, with a possible D match to TRBD2 (5 bases). With 5 bases removed from V and 0 bases from J, the gap between germline ends came to 9 bases. The CDR3 consists of 15 residues. Germline CDR1 reads SGHNT; CDR2 reads YYREEE (reference sequence). The CDR3 DNA follows: TGTGCCAGCAGTCCGGGAAGCTCTGGGGCCAACGTCCTGACTTTC. It yields the protein CASSPGSSGANVLTF.

The sample holds many counts of this clonotype. The rearrangement links TRBV14 to TRBJ2-1; D possibly corresponds to TRBD1 (6 bases). V shed 5 bases and J shed 9 bases, with 35 bases lying between them. Per germline, CDR1 SGHDN and CDR2 FVKESK. The CDR3 consists of 20 residues. The CDR3 sequence: CASSIPPRDIFMAAKIEQFF. Here the CDR3 DNA reads TGTGCCAGCAGCATCCCCCCACGGGACATCTTCATGGCTGCCAAAATTGAGCAGTTCTTC. Combining the CDR3 with reference TRBV14 and TRBJ2-1 gives the whole variable domain EAGVTQFPSHSVIEKGQTVTLRCDPISGHDNLYWYRRVMGKEIKFLLHFVKESKQDESGMPNNRFLAERTGGTYSTLKVQPAELEDSGVYFCASSIPPRDIFMAAKIEQFFGPGTRLTVL.